Below, 17 T cell receptor beta chains from the same sample are listed, as sequenced in a study of OX40 agonist ivuxolimab in advanced cancers. The assay was immunoSEQ multiplex PCR, and TCRdb's table has in-frame clones only and misses some. The sample lists 50,000 or so clones, about 79% occurring once. This material consisted of CD4+ or CD8+ T cells sorted from blood, taken in a trial of the OX40 agonist ivuxolimab. These TCRs come from an adult with an advanced solid tumor such as melanoma, head and neck, liver or kidney cancer.

The rearrangement joins TRBV7-9 to TRBJ2-3, with D perhaps TRBD2 (6 bases). Deletions cut 6 bases from V and 2 bases from J, with 12 bases between. The CDR3 runs 14 residues. Germline CDR1 SEHNR, CDR2 FQNEAQ (reference sequence). In nucleotides, the CDR3 is TGTGCCAGCAGTCTAGCGAGCTCCACAGATACGCAGTATTTT. Residues: CASSLASSTDTQYF.

The V gene is TRBV5-1, the J gene TRBJ1-6, with D possibly matching TRBD1 (5 bases). The V end lost 6 bases, the J end lost 4 bases, and 11 bases lay between the germline ends. CDR3 length equals 14 residues. The germline CDR1 and CDR2 sequences are SGHRS and YFSETQ. CDR3 coding DNA: TGCGCCAGCAAAATCGACAGTTATAATTCACCCCTCCACTTT. Protein: CASKIDSYNSPLHF.

The chain employs TRBV7-9 and TRBJ2-3; tentative D call: TRBD1 (5 bases). Germline loops: CDR1 SEHNR, CDR2 FQNEAQ (reference sequence). V was pared by 3 bases and J by 4 bases, with 11 bases between. The CDR3 is made up of 14 amino acids. The CDR3, as DNA: TGTGCCAGCAGCTTCACAAGGACATCAGATACGCAGTATTTT. Protein: CASSFTRTSDTQYF.

This chain connects TRBV2 to TRBJ2-3; D not certain. The DNA end lines up better with TRBJ1-5; the J call may be wrong. The CDR3 length is 12 residues. CDR1 and CDR2 from the germline V gene are SNHLY and FYNNEI. Here the CDR3 DNA reads TGTGCCAGCAGGGTCTGGGCAGATACGCAGCATTTT. It translates to CASRVWADTQHF.

The J gene is TRBJ1-3, the V gene TRBV13; 10 bases map to TRBD1. CDR1 is PRHDT and CDR2 is FYEKMQ in the germline V gene (reference sequence). The CDR3 extends over 14 amino acids. Germline trimming cut 8 bases from V and 4 bases from J; bases unmatched to any gene: 5. CDR3 in DNA: TGTGCCAGCGGTCAGACAGGGGGCGGAAACACCATATATTTT. This codes for CASGQTGGGNTIYF.

The chain joins TRBV29-1 to TRBJ1-5, with D unclear. In germline, CDR1 is SQVTM, CDR2 ANQGSEA. The CDR3 covers 13 residues. Trimming left V 4 bases short and J 2 bases short, with 9 bases between. The CDR3 loop is CSVGLVGNQPQHF. CDR3 nucleotide sequence: TGCAGCGTTGGGTTGGTCGGCAATCAGCCCCAGCATTTT. The full variable domain, in which reference TRBV29-1 and TRBJ1-5 provide the parts outside the CDR3, is SAVISQKPSRDICQRGTSLTIQCQVDSQVTMMFWYRQQPGQSLTLIATANQGSEATYESGFVIDKFPISRPNLTFSTLTVSNMSPEDSSIYLCSVGLVGNQPQHFGDGTRLSIL.

The count of this clone is one. The chain recombines TRBV6-1 with TRBJ2-3; tentatively, D is TRBD1 or TRBD2 (6 bases each). Germline assignment: CDR1 MNHNS and CDR2 SASEGT. Trimming left V 2 bases short and J 1 base short, with 13 bases between. This CDR3 contains 16 residues. The DNA for the CDR3 is TGTGCCAGCAGTGAATTTGGGGGGCGACGCACAGATACGCAGTATTTT. It encodes CASSEFGGRRTDTQYF.

This chain links TRBV14 with TRBJ2-4; 9 bases map to TRBD1. Germline-derived CDR1 and CDR2 are SGHDN and FVKESK. The CDR3 covers 13 residues. Trimming took 3 bases from V and 10 from J; bases not matched to a gene: 4. This CDR3 is CASSQDRGGIQYF. In DNA form, the CDR3 reads TGTGCCAGCAGCCAGGACAGGGGTGGAATTCAGTACTTC.

This chain uses TRBV25-1 with TRBJ2-6; TRBD1 is a possible D gene (6 bases). Germline V gene sequence: CDR1 MGHDK, CDR2 SYGVNS. The CDR3 has 18 amino acids. V gave up 5 bases and J gave up 0 bases, with 17 bases separating them. The chain's CDR3 is CASSPSTGSSSGANVLTF. The DNA for the CDR3 is TGTGCCAGCAGTCCCTCGACAGGATCGAGCTCTGGGGCCAACGTCCTGACTTTC.

The chain links TRBV11-2 to TRBJ2-5; D remains ambiguous. Trimming took 2 bases from V and 7 from J, leaving 17 bases between them. This CDR3 is built from 15 residues. Per the germline V gene, CDR1 is SGHAT and CDR2 is FQNNGV. CDR3 residues: CASSLRQVMMGTQYF. CDR3 coding DNA: TGTGCCAGCAGCTTACGGCAGGTGATGATGGGGACCCAGTACTTC.

The V gene is TRBV5-6, the J gene TRBJ2-1; no clear D. Germline V CDR1 and CDR2: SGHDT, YYEEEE. Trimming left V 6 bases short and J 6 bases short, with 7 bases between. This CDR3 has 11 amino acids. The CDR3 loop reads CASTWRNEQFF. The CDR3 DNA reads as TGTGCCAGCACCTGGCGCAATGAGCAGTTCTTC.

This rearrangement joins TRBV7-3 to TRBJ1-2; D gene unclear. Trimming left V 5 bases short and J 4 bases short, with 8 bases between. The CDR3 is 12 amino acids. CDR1 and CDR2 from the germline V gene are SGHTA and FQGTGA. CDR3 coding DNA: TGTGCCAGCAGCCATAGGGCCTATGGCTACACCTTC. This encodes CASSHRAYGYTF.

The chain recombines TRBV2 with TRBJ2-3, with 7 bases that match TRBD1. Per the germline V gene, CDR1 is SNHLY and CDR2 is FYNNEI. The V segment lost 3 bases and the J segment 3 bases; nucleotides outside the gene matches: 6. CDR3 length equals 15 residues. In DNA form, the CDR3 reads TGTGCCAGCAGTGAGTTTGACAGGGTTACAGATACGCAGTATTTT. Protein product: CASSEFDRVTDTQYF.

This clone was observed a single time. The V call is TRBV7-9, the J call TRBJ1-2; D unresolved. Trimming shortened V by 7 bases and J by 7 bases, and 16 bases separated the two germline ends. Germline V lookup: CDR1 SEHNR, CDR2 FQNEAQ (reference sequence). The CDR3 consists of 13 residues. The CDR3 is CASTPREGRGYTF. Here the CDR3 DNA reads TGTGCCAGCACCCCGAGGGAGGGCCGTGGCTACACCTTC.

The rearrangement uses TRBV6-1 and TRBJ2-3, with 9 bases lining up with TRBD2. Germline V gene lookup returns CDR1 MNHNS and CDR2 SASEGT. Trimming at V came to 2 bases and at J to 4 bases, leaving 7 bases not matched to a gene. The CDR3 totals 16 residues. CDR3 region: CASSEFRTSESDTQYF. As DNA, the CDR3 is TGTGCCAGCAGTGAATTCCGGACTAGCGAATCAGATACGCAGTATTTT.

The table lists this clone with a few counts. The rearrangement uses TRBV7-9 and TRBJ2-7; 9 bases agree with TRBD2. Trimming took 5 bases from V and 3 from J; bases not matched to a gene: 14. The CDR3 loop spans 17 amino acids. Germline assignment: CDR1 SEHNR and CDR2 FQNEAQ (reference sequence). The CDR3 loop is CASSPPAGLAGYYEQYF. The DNA for the CDR3 is TGTGCCAGCAGCCCCCCCGCGGGGCTAGCGGGGTACTACGAGCAGTACTTC.

This chain joins TRBV6-6 and TRBJ1-4, with 9 nucleotides matching TRBD1. The V and J ends lost 5 bases and 8 bases, in that order; junction bases with no gene match: 9. This CDR3 region has 15 residues. Germline lookup yields CDR1 MNHNY and CDR2 SVGAGI (reference sequence). The CDR3 DNA sequence: TGTGCCAGCAGTCTGACCGGGACAGGGCGAGAAAAACTGTTTTTT. Its translation: CASSLTGTGREKLFF.